One sample yielded the 2 T cell receptor beta chains listed below, sequenced in a study of glioma-infiltrating T cells after dendritic cell vaccination. The table came from immunoSEQ multiplex PCR; TCRdb's copy has only in-frame clones and leaves some out. The sample records about 87,000 clones, roughly 90% being singletons. This specimen was blood, taken before dendritic cell vaccination. The receptor set was obtained from a human donor with glioblastoma.

The chain joins TRBV4-1 to TRBJ1-6, with TRBD1 matching over 9 bases. CDR3 size: 14 residues. Germline lookup yields CDR1 MGHRA and CDR2 YSYEKL. The V segment lost 5 bases and the J segment 8 bases; nucleotides outside the gene matches: 4. CDR3 sequence reads: CASSSGQGYSPLHF. The DNA of the CDR3 is TGCGCCAGCAGCTCGGGACAGGGATATTCACCCCTCCACTTT.

This chain uses TRBV5-1 with TRBJ2-1; 12 bases align to TRBD1. V trimming: 3 bases; J trimming: 7 bases; junction bases outside the gene matches: 11. CDR1 and CDR2 (germline): SGHRS, YFSETQ. The CDR3 totals 17 residues. The CDR3 region is CASSWGQGASRRNEQFF. The CDR3 bases are TGCGCCAGCAGCTGGGGACAGGGGGCATCTCGACGGAATGAGCAGTTCTTC.